This T cell receptor beta chain appears in the sequencing data of a study of blood T cell repertoires in COVID-19. TCRdb's table, derived via immunoSEQ multiplex PCR, lists solely in-frame clones and lacks some. The sample has 65,000 or so clones; around four fifths are singletons. Trimming took 4 bases from V and 1 from J, leaving 13 bases between them. This CDR3 comprises 15 residues. Germline loops: CDR1 SGHDN, CDR2 FVKESK. The J gene is TRBJ1-1, the V gene TRBV14; possible D gene TRBD1, 5 bases. The sequence came from a woman between 45 and 65 years old with active or convalescent COVID-19. Input material: peripheral blood. The CDR3 nucleotides are TGTGCCAGCAGCCTCGGCTACAGGTCGAACACTGAAGCTTTCTTT. This gives the protein CASSLGYRSNTEAFF.